The 11 T cell receptor beta chains below all came from one sample that was sequenced in a study of T cells in women clearing cervical HPV infection. Libraries were prepared by immunoSEQ multiplex PCR; TCRdb keeps only in-frame clonotypes and omits some of them. This sample contains tens of thousands of clones. Material: blood buffy coat. The receptors shown here come from a woman between 18 and 70 years old with a cervical HPV16 infection that either progressed to CIN3+ or cleared (not recorded which).

About this clone itself: The DNA ends 3 residues before the CDR3 does, and the rest of the CDR3 is filled in from the germline J gene. The chain combines TRBV19 with TRBJ1-4; maybe TRBD1 (5 bases). Germline V gene data show CDR1 as LNHDA and CDR2 as SQIVND (reference sequence). The CDR3 is made up of 15 amino acids. V lost 7 bases and J 2 bases, leaving 14 bases between the germline ends. The sequenced CDR3 bases are TGTGCCAGTAAGAGGCAGGGAGAGACTAATGAAAAA. This encodes CASKRQGETNEK. The entire CDR3 sequence reads CASKRQGETNEKLFF.

This CDR3 is CATSIPGGAYTGELFF. CDR3 bases read: TGTGCCACCAGTATCCCGGGGGGGGCATACACCGGGGAG. This chain links TRBV15 with TRBJ2-2, with 8 bases aligning to TRBD2. The read falls 3 residues short of the CDR3 end, and the missing part is taken from the germline J gene. After removal of 6 bases from V and 3 bases from J, the junction contained 9 bases not matched to a gene. This CDR3 has 16 amino acids. The germline V gene encodes CDR1 LNHNV and CDR2 YYDKDF (reference sequence).

The covered CDR3 bases are TGTGCCTGGAGTTCCCAGGGGAAACATGGC. Encoded protein: CAWSSQGKHG. The full-length CDR3 reads as CAWSSQGKHGYTF. V is TRBV30 and J is TRBJ1-2, with D maybe TRBD1 (6 bases). Sequencing ends 3 residues short of the CDR3 end; the germline J gene provides the rest. From germline, CDR1 is GTSNPN and CDR2 SVGIG (reference sequence). The CDR3 length is 13 residues. Trimming removed 2 bases from V and 6 bases from J, with 13 bases in between.

Turning to this clone: The read ends 3 residues shy of where the CDR3 ends; the end is completed using the germline J gene. V is TRBV20-1 and J is TRBJ2-5; 7 nucleotides agree with TRBD2. CDR3 length: 13 residues. Trimming at V came to 1 base and at J to 5 bases, leaving 4 bases not matched to a gene. CDR1 and CDR2 (germline): DFQATT, SNEGSKA (reference sequence). This CDR3 reads CSARAGAGETQYF. The CDR3 DNA, read in part, is TGCAGTGCTAGAGCGGGAGCGGGGGAGACC.

In regard to this clone: The read ends 3 residues early relative to the CDR3; the germline J gene fills the gap. The chain carries TRBV30 and TRBJ1-2; D is unresolved. The CDR3 is 14 residues long. In germline, CDR1 is GTSNPN, CDR2 SVGIG (reference sequence). CDR3 protein: CAWSESPSTDTYTF. The part of the CDR3 DNA that was read is TGTGCCTGGAGTGAGTCCCCATCCACAGATACC.

On this clone: The missing CDR3 end, 3 residues past where the read stops, is filled in from the germline J gene. This chain connects TRBV18 to TRBJ1-2, with TRBD1 identical over 8 bases. This CDR3 is 17 amino acids long. Germline values: CDR1 KGHSH, CDR2 LQKENI. V shed 3 bases and J 0 bases; nucleotides not matched to a gene: 9. The CDR3: CASSPTDRASPNYGYTF. The sequenced part of the CDR3 DNA is TGTGCCAGCTCACCTACGGACAGGGCCTCTCCTAACTATGGC.

As concerns this clone: The read ends 3 residues shy of where the CDR3 ends; the end is completed using the germline J gene. This rearrangement joins TRBV29-1 to TRBJ2-5; D might be TRBD1 (5 bases). CDR1 and CDR2 (germline): SQVTM, ANQGSEA. The CDR3 consists of 12 residues. The V and J ends lost 5 bases and 4 bases respectively, with 11 bases between them. CDR3 DNA (partial): TGCAGCGTTAGGGGCCCGGGAGAGACC. Translating gives CSVRGPGET. The entire CDR3 protein reads CSVRGPGETQYF.

As concerns this clone: The CDR3 end falls 3 residues outside the read, so it is completed with the germline J gene. The rearrangement joins TRBV18 to TRBJ1-2; D gene uncertain. The CDR3 length is 15 residues. CDR1 KGHSH and CDR2 LQKENI come from the germline V gene. Partial CDR3 DNA: TGTGCCAGCTCACCCCGGGCTTCCGGGGTAGATACC. Translated, it gives CASSPRASGVDT. The complete CDR3 protein is CASSPRASGVDTYTF. Using reference TRBV18 and TRBJ1-2 for the parts outside the CDR3, the full variable domain is NAGVMQNPRHLVRRRGQEARLRCSPMKGHSHVYWYRQLPEEGLKFMVYLQKENIIDESGMPKERFSAEFPKEGPSILRIQQVVRGDSAAYFCASSPRASGVDTYTFGSGTRLTVV.

Note on this clone: The CDR3 end is not reached by the read, which stops 3 residues before it; the germline J gene fills it in. V gene TRBV9 combines with J gene TRBJ2-7; possible D gene TRBD2, 6 bases. Looked up from germline, CDR1 is SGDLS and CDR2 is YYNGEE. Between the trimmed V and J ends, which lost 0 bases and 6 bases, there was a span of 16 bases. CDR3 length: 15 residues. CDR3 DNA (partial): TGTGCCAGCAGCGTAGGGGACTCAACCTTGGGCGAG. The encoded protein is CASSVGDSTLGE. The full CDR3 protein reads CASSVGDSTLGEQYF. The full variable domain, rest sourced from reference TRBV9 and TRBJ2-7, is DSGVTQTPKHLITATGQRVTLRCSPRSGDLSVYWYQQSLDQGLQFLIQYYNGEERAKGNILERFSAQQFPDLHSELNLSSLELGDSALYFCASSVGDSTLGEQYFGPGTRLTVT.

On this clone: Read data end 3 residues before the CDR3 end; the end is taken from the germline J gene. J is TRBJ2-3 and V is TRBV5-4; TRBD2 matches at 12 bases. This CDR3 is built from 15 residues. Germline values: CDR1 SGHNT, CDR2 YYREEE (reference sequence). V was pared by 3 bases and J by 3 bases, with 2 bases of the junction left unmatched. The CDR3 DNA, read in part, is TGTGCCAGCAGCTCTAGCGGGGGGGCAACAGATACG. Translation: CASSSSGGATDT. In full, the CDR3 reads CASSSSGGATDTQYF.

With respect to this clone: The read halts 3 residues ahead of the CDR3 end, with the missing end drawn from the germline J gene. The V call is TRBV6-4, the J call TRBJ1-2, with 8 nucleotides matching TRBD1. The CDR3 is 15 amino acids. Germline V gene data show CDR1 as MRHNA and CDR2 as SNTAGT. The CDR3 loop is CASSDRTGGFDDYTF. The CDR3 DNA, read in part, is TGTGCCAGCAGTGATCGTACAGGGGGTTTCGATGAC.